This T cell receptor (beta chain) was sequenced for a study of cytomegalovirus exposure and HLA in healthy donors. General study findings and limits: The sole available immune exposure information was CMV serostatus.

With 1 base removed from V and 1 base from J, the gap between germline ends came to 10 bases. The CDR3 spans 15 residues. The germline V gene has CDR1 LNHDA and CDR2 SQIVND (reference sequence). This PCR relied on a set of 60 Vbeta primers and 13 Jbeta primers. Sequencing used immunoSEQ multiplex PCR; TCRdb keeps in-frame clones, though not all of them. The repertoire holds some 130,000 clones, 65% to 85% seen once, with about 1.5% in the top ten. This clone was found a few times. What it binds is unknown. The chain has TRBV19 and TRBJ1-1; possible D gene TRBD1, 5 bases. The sequenced sample was PBMCs. This clonotype was sampled from a woman aged 18-30 years in good health and CMV-seronegative. In DNA form, the CDR3 reads TGTGCCAGTAGTATAGGTGCAGGGTGGAACACTGAAGCTTTCTTT. It encodes CASSIGAGWNTEAFF.